What follows describes a single T cell receptor beta chain. Libraries were prepared by immunoSEQ multiplex PCR; TCRdb keeps only in-frame clonotypes and omits some of them. The table includes about 86,000 clones, 93% detected once. These data originate in a study of control samples from healthy donors and cancer patients. The sequenced sample was blood. The sequence was collected from a woman aged 25 to 39 in good health.

In DNA, the CDR3 is TGCAGCGTTCAAGGACAGGGGGACTACAATGAGCAGTTCTTC. Protein: CSVQGQGDYNEQFF. The gene calls are TRBV29-1 and TRBJ2-1; 10 bases map to TRBD1. Germline lookup yields CDR1 SQVTM and CDR2 ANQGSEA. Losses at the gene ends were 5 bases for V and 3 bases for J; bases not matched to a gene: 4. This CDR3 comprises 14 residues.